This T cell receptor (beta chain) was recovered during a study of response to subunit inactivated influenza vaccine. This clonotype was counted between two and nine times. Its specificity is unknown. Study results and limitations: It was suggested by the authors that few new T cells are recruited by each seasonal influenza vaccination.

TCRdb independently ran MiXCR on the RT-PCR reads; one entry per CDR3 protein. This sample carries 600,000 to 850,000 distinct CDR3 sequences, approximately 14% of them seen once, and the ten largest clones take approximately 7.6%. The CDR3 runs 16 residues. Germline V gene sequence: CDR1 SNHLY, CDR2 FYNNEI. V lost 5 bases and J lost 0; bases outside the gene matches: 5. This specimen consisted of PBMCs from blood, obtained about 14 days before vaccination. The chain links TRBV2 to TRBJ2-2, with 8 bases aligning to TRBD1. The sequence came from a man in his forties or fifties who received an inactivated influenza vaccine. CDR3 region: CASSRTGTANTGELFF. The CDR3 region has the DNA TGTGCCAGCAGTCGGACAGGGACCGCGAACACCGGGGAGCTGTTTTTT.